The source of this TCR beta chain is a study of blood T cell repertoires in COVID-19. In the authors' workflow: By means of reference gene primer amplification, nucleated cell counts were estimated. This table comes from immunoSEQ multiplex PCR, and its TCRdb copy is limited to in-frame clones, with some not included. V and J calls and clone size follow that table, whereas D and trimming were derived from the DNA. Counted here are 180,000 or so clones, roughly 80% occurring once; the ten biggest clones make up about 2.7%. Trimming cost V 8 bases and J 3 bases; bases outside gene matches: 8. This CDR3 is built from 15 residues. Germline V gene sequence: CDR1 SNHLY, CDR2 FYNNEI.

This chain links TRBV2 with TRBJ2-3; 10 bases align to TRBD2. Sequencing was carried out using peripheral blood. The sequence was collected from a human donor with acute or convalescent COVID-19. The donor label of this sample is uncertain. The CDR3 region is CASWTSGTLTDTQYF. The CDR3 nucleotides read TGTGCCAGCTGGACTAGCGGTACCCTTACAGATACGCAGTATTTT.